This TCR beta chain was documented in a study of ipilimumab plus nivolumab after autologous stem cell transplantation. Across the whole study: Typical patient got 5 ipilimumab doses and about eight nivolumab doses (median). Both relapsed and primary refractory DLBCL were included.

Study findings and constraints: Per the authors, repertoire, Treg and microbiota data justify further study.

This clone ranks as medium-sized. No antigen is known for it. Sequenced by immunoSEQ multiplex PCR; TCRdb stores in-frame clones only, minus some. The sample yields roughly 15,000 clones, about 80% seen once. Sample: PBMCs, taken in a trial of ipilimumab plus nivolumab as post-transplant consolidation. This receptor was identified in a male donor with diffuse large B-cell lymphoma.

CDR3 DNA sequence: TGTGCCAGCGGGGGGACGACCTATGGCTACACCTTC. Protein: CASGGTTYGYTF. The chain uses TRBV27 and TRBJ1-2; D might be TRBD1 (5 bases). There are 12 residues in the CDR3. V dropped 8 bases and J dropped 4 bases, with 11 bases sitting between them. The germline gives CDR1 MNHEY, CDR2 SMNVEV (reference sequence).